These 10 T cell receptor beta chains were sequenced from one sample in a study of blood T cell repertoires in COVID-19. Sequencing used immunoSEQ multiplex PCR; TCRdb keeps in-frame clones, though not all of them. The table includes 50,000 to 75,000 clones, roughly 76% detected once. The material sequenced was peripheral blood. Source of these receptors: a woman over 75 with acute or convalescent COVID-19.

The J gene is TRBJ2-7, the V gene TRBV18; 7 positions match TRBD2. The CDR3 extends over 16 amino acids. The trim removed 0 bases at V and 0 bases at J, leaving 5 bases unmatched. Germline CDR1 and CDR2: KGHSH and LQKENI. CDR3 bases: TGTGCCAGCTCACCACCCGAGCGGGGCAGCTCCTACGAGCAGTACTTC. As protein: CASSPPERGSSYEQYF.

This clone was counted a few times. This chain uses TRBV4-1 with TRBJ1-2; D possibly corresponds to TRBD1 (5 bases). The CDR3 loop spans 14 amino acids. Per the germline V gene, CDR1 is MGHRA and CDR2 is YSYEKL. V lost 4 bases and J 2 bases, leaving 11 bases between the germline ends. The CDR3 reads CASSPSTANYGYTF. CDR3 bases: TGCGCCAGCAGCCCCTCGACAGCCAACTATGGCTACACCTTC.

This CDR3 is CASSLLSQTLYNEQFF. CDR3 sequence (DNA): TGCGCCAGCAGCCTACTATCACAAACACTCTACAATGAGCAGTTCTTC. The J gene is TRBJ2-1, the V gene TRBV5-1; D remains unclear. Deletions cut 4 bases from V and 3 bases from J, with 17 bases between. The CDR3 has 16 amino acids. Per the germline V gene, CDR1 is SGHRS and CDR2 is YFSETQ.

Only a few counts were recorded for this clone. The chain links TRBV5-1 to TRBJ1-5, with TRBD1 as a possible D gene (6 bases). Deletions cut 0 bases from V and 5 bases from J, with 15 bases between. The CDR3 extends over 16 amino acids. Germline CDR1 SGHRS, CDR2 YFSETQ. The DNA for the CDR3 is TGCGCCAGCAGCTTGGCCCCGGACAGAGGAGATCAGCCCCAGCATTTT. Translation: CASSLAPDRGDQPQHF. Combining the CDR3 with reference TRBV5-1 and TRBJ1-5 gives the whole variable domain KAGVTQTPRYLIKTRGQQVTLSCSPISGHRSVSWYQQTPGQGLQFLFEYFSETQRNKGNFPGRFSGRQFSNSRSEMNVSTLELGDSALYLCASSLAPDRGDQPQHFGDGTRLSIL.

V usage is TRBV5-4 and J usage is TRBJ2-6; 8 bases map to TRBD2. This CDR3 is 18 amino acids long. Germline V gene sequence: CDR1 SGHNT, CDR2 YYREEE (reference sequence). The ends lost 0 bases at V and 4 bases at J; junction bases unmatched: 9. The DNA of the CDR3 is TGTGCCAGCAGCTTGGCCCCTCCGGGGGGGATCGGGGCCAACGTCCTGACTTTC. As protein: CASSLAPPGGIGANVLTF.

This chain links TRBV19 with TRBJ2-7; 13 bases line up with TRBD2. The CDR3 sequence is 16 residues long. CDR1 is LNHDA, CDR2 SQIVND, per germline (reference sequence). V lost 5 bases, J lost 5 bases, and 9 bases stayed unmatched. The CDR3 loop is CASSPRTSGRPHEQYF. CDR3 nucleotides: TGTGCCAGTAGTCCCCGGACTAGCGGGAGACCCCACGAGCAGTACTTC.

This clone occurred a few times. The rearrangement uses TRBV3-1 (or the pseudogene TRBV3-2) and TRBJ2-1, with a tentative D call TRBD2 (6 bases). The CDR3 spans 15 residues. Trimming left V 1 base short and J 7 bases short, with 14 bases between. CDR1 and CDR2 from the germline V gene are LGHDT and YNNKEL (reference sequence). For the CDR3, the DNA is TGTGCCAGCAGCCAAGGAAGCGGGCCCAGGAATGAGCAGTTCTTC. Its translation is CASSQGSGPRNEQFF.

CDR3 sequence reads: CASSPRGTGNNEQFF. CDR3 bases: TGTGCCAGCTCCCCTCGAGGGACAGGGAACAATGAGCAGTTCTTC. V is TRBV27 and J is TRBJ2-1; 9 nucleotides line up with TRBD1. The V gene's germline CDR1 is MNHEY and CDR2 SMNVEV (reference sequence). V trimming: 8 bases; J trimming: 5 bases; junction bases outside the gene matches: 10. The CDR3 spans 15 residues.

The chain recombines TRBV7-2 with TRBJ2-3; 10 nucleotides match TRBD2. From germline, CDR1 is SGHTA and CDR2 FQGNSA. The J segment lost 0 bases and the V segment lost 3 bases, leaving 0 bases of the junction unmatched. The CDR3 is 15 amino acids. The CDR3 DNA is TGTGCCAGCAGCTTGACTAGCGGGAGCACAGATACGCAGTATTTT. Amino acid sequence: CASSLTSGSTDTQYF. The whole variable domain, remainder taken from reference TRBV7-2 and TRBJ2-3, is GAGVSQSPSNKVTEKGKDVELRCDPISGHTALYWYRQSLGQGLEFLIYFQGNSAPDKSGLPSDRFSAERTGGSVSTLTIQRTQQEDSAVYLCASSLTSGSTDTQYFGPGTRLTVL.

The table lists this clone with a count of one. The rearrangement links TRBV24-1 to TRBJ2-1, with D perhaps matching TRBD1 (5 bases). Germline V gene data show CDR1 as KGHDR and CDR2 as SFDVKD. V was clipped by 5 bases and J by 12 bases, with 16 bases between them. The CDR3 sequence is 13 residues long. The CDR3 DNA is TGTGCCACCAGTGTGGGGCCATTATATGTGCAGTTCTTC. The encoded protein is CATSVGPLYVQFF.